This TCR beta chain was found in a study of graft-versus-host responses after intestinal transplantation (dated by TCRdb to the early 2020s). Looking at the study overall: The transplants that recipients received were multivisceral, liver-intestinal, or isolated intestinal. To identify alloreactive clones, pre-transplant mixed lymphocyte reaction products were sequenced and then compared with unstimulated pre-transplant donor and recipient T cells. All recipients received anti-thymocyte globulin induction followed by maintenance tacrolimus and steroids for around 3 years. Of the roughly 25 intestinal transplant recipients enrolled in the cohort, one of whom was a retransplant, a few patients without pretransplant specimens were excluded. A peak of at least 4% donor T cells among recipient peripheral blood mononuclear cells was the definition used for donor T cell macrochimerism. Samples from a few later patients were sequenced in-house on an Illumina MiSeq with MiXCR processing rather than by the commercial service. Graft-versus-host and host-versus-graft alloreactive T cell clones were tracked in the graft, circulation and bone marrow after intestinal transplantation using bulk TCR-beta CDR3 sequencing. Summary of the overall study and its limitations: High GvH to HvG T cell clonal ratios were observed in the allografts of patients with donor T cell macrochimerism. Early after transplant, declines in HvG clones were associated with peak levels of circulating GvH clones. Conclusions were limited by the relatively low number and heterogeneity of intestinal transplant patients. GvH clones were found in recipient bone marrow, and some of the GvH clones appeared earlier in ileal mucosa or blood, which is consistent with an intestinal mucosal origin.

What the time point label conveys for this sample: cells obtained before transplantation from donor or recipient. CD3+CD4+ and CD3+CD8+ populations were FACS-sorted from unstimulated pre-transplant donor and recipient cells taken from spleen or lymph nodes. Library preparation was by the immunoSEQ multiplex PCR assay. In most patients, genomic DNA was isolated using the Qiagen DNeasy Blood and Tissue Kit and sent frozen to Adaptive Biotechnologies for TCR sequencing. For most patients, genomic DNA was subjected to high-throughput TCR-beta CDR3 sequencing by Adaptive Biotechnologies. In the authors' own workflow: TCR sequencing data were retrieved from Adaptive's ImmunoSEQ software for 15 to 20 patients, whereas a few other patients were processed with MiXCR and VDJtools. To correct CD4 versus CD8 sorting errors, sequences present in both subsets at a frequency ratio below 5:1 were removed. Because the origin of CDR3 nucleotide sequences shared between donor and recipient could not be assigned, those sequences were removed. To count as alloreactive, a clone needed at least 2-fold expansion over unstimulated cells and a minimum CFSE-low frequency of 0.002% (template counts) or 0.001% (read counts). Clones detected in sequenced pre-transplant spleen, lymph node, or MLR CFSE-low populations of the donor or recipient were defined as mappable. Cumulative frequency of alloreactive clones was calculated as a percentage of all sequences weighted by copy number. In its TCRdb copy, this immuneACCESS table keeps in-frame sequences only and misses some clones. Where compared with another copy, unresolved V genes explain less than half of these, and the others have no known cause. The V and J calls and clone size were taken over from that table, and D and trimming were inferred from the DNA. Within this sample are 75,000 to 100,000 clones, with 90% to 95% of them counted one time only. The top ten clonotypes cover around 0.18% of the sample.

Looking up the germline V gene (reference sequence) yields CDR1 SEHNR and CDR2 FQNEAQ. The CDR3 spans 15 residues, from the cysteine through the phenylalanine. Kept here is only the CDR3 DNA, which spans 45 bases and is read in frame from base 1. V loses 2 bases of germline sequence and J loses 2 bases, and the interval between the two ends is 12 bases. In regard to this clone: The antigen it binds to is not known. No much larger clone exists at a distance of one base, and base qualities are not known.

The sequence came from a human donor who received an intestinal transplant. Sequenced material: unstimulated CD4+ T cells sorted from spleen or lymph node cells, taken before intestinal transplant. The chain couples TRBV7-9 to TRBJ2-5; TRBD1 is a weak D gene call, 7 bases matching. The CDR3 region reads CASSLQGGGQETQYF. The DNA sequence is TGTGCCAGCAGCTTACAGGGGGGTGGTCAAGAGACCCAGTACTTC.